Below are 32 T cell receptor beta chains sequenced from a single sample in a study of blood T cell repertoires in COVID-19. Clones were read by immunoSEQ multiplex PCR, and TCRdb kept only the in-frame ones, dropping some. The top ten clones hold around 13% of a sample with some 180,000 clones, 75% to 85% of them seen once. Sequencing used peripheral blood. The receptors here all came from a human donor in a cohort sampled during active COVID-19.

The chain couples TRBV30 to TRBJ2-6; 8 bases fit TRBD1. V was clipped by 3 bases and J by 2 bases; unmatched bases: 3. CDR1 GTSNPN and CDR2 SVGIG come from the germline V gene (reference sequence). The CDR3 loop spans 15 amino acids. In DNA form, the CDR3 reads TGTGCCTGGAGGTCAGGGGGCGCTGGGGCCAACGTCCTGACTTTC. This encodes CAWRSGGAGANVLTF.

The chain recombines TRBV11-3 with TRBJ2-1; D perhaps matches TRBD2 (5 bases). The V gene lost 2 bases and the J gene lost 0 bases, with 14 bases spanning the gap. The germline V gene encodes CDR1 SGHNT and CDR2 YENEEA. The CDR3 sequence is 17 residues long. The CDR3 nucleotides read TGTGCCAGCAGCTTATCAAGCGGACTCAGCTCCTACAATGAGCAGTTCTTC. Translated, it gives CASSLSSGLSSYNEQFF.

The rearrangement joins TRBV28 to TRBJ1-2; maybe TRBD1 (5 bases). The V gene's germline CDR1 is MDHEN and CDR2 SYDVKM. CDR3 size: 15 residues. V shed 4 bases and J shed 1 base, with 13 bases lying between them. CDR3 sequence reads: CASSSAGSYNYGYTF. CDR3 nucleotides: TGTGCCAGCAGTTCCGCAGGGTCATATAACTATGGCTACACCTTC.

The CDR3 DNA is TGCGCCAGCAGCCGACAGGGAACGTCGAATGAAAAACTGTTTTTT. Translated: CASSRQGTSNEKLFF. The rearrangement links TRBV4-1 to TRBJ1-4; TRBD1 aligns across 7 bases. The CDR3 runs 15 residues. V was pared by 4 bases and J by 5 bases, with 7 bases of the junction left unmatched. Germline V gives CDR1 MGHRA, CDR2 YSYEKL.

V and J are TRBV5-1 and TRBJ1-6; D is perhaps TRBD1 (5 bases). This CDR3 is built from 13 residues. V was trimmed by 3 bases and J by 10 bases, leaving 11 bases between them. Looked up from germline, CDR1 is SGHRS and CDR2 is YFSETQ. The DNA of the CDR3 is TGCGCCAGCAGCTGGACCAGGGAATCACCCCTCCACTTT. Translating it yields CASSWTRESPLHF.

This chain uses TRBV28 with TRBJ2-5; 11 nucleotides align to TRBD2. The junction had 6 bases not matched to a gene; V was cut back by 3 bases and J by 3 bases. The germline CDR1 and CDR2 sequences are MDHEN and SYDVKM. The CDR3 runs to 16 residues. CDR3 in amino acids: CASSFSGRAWKETQYF. In DNA, the CDR3 is TGTGCCAGCAGTTTTAGCGGGAGGGCCTGGAAAGAGACCCAGTACTTC.

V and J are TRBV28 and TRBJ1-2; TRBD1 matches at 7 bases. The CDR3 length is 14 residues. Unmatched junction bases numbered 8, after V lost 6 bases and J lost 4 bases. Germline-derived CDR1 and CDR2 are MDHEN and SYDVKM. The CDR3 DNA is TGTGCCAGCAGAACGACAGGGCGGGTCTATGGCTACACCTTC. Its protein is CASRTTGRVYGYTF.

This clone occurred once. The rearrangement links TRBV19 to TRBJ1-1; D might be TRBD1 (5 bases). This CDR3 is built from 13 residues. V lost 3 bases and J lost 4, with 9 bases in between. Germline V gives CDR1 LNHDA, CDR2 SQIVND (reference sequence). The DNA of the CDR3 is TGTGCCAGTAGTATGGGGCGTGGCACTGAAGCTTTCTTT. Translation gives CASSMGRGTEAFF.

The chain uses TRBV7-2 and TRBJ1-6; D not certain. Trimming stripped 3 bases from V and 7 bases from J, with 10 bases between. Germline lookup yields CDR1 SGHTA and CDR2 FQGNSA. The CDR3 has 14 residues. Here the CDR3 DNA reads TGTGCCAGCAGCTTGTCCTCGAGAAATTCACCCCTCCACTTT. It specifies CASSLSSRNSPLHF.

This chain joins TRBV3-1 (or the pseudogene TRBV3-2) and TRBJ2-1; TRBD2 matches at 11 bases. This CDR3 spans 17 amino acids. V trimming: 1 base; J trimming: 4 bases; junction bases outside the gene matches: 6. CDR1 is LGHDT, CDR2 YNNKEL, per germline (reference sequence). In DNA, the CDR3 is TGTGCCAGCAGCCAAGTCAGGCGACTAGCGGGGTACAATGAGCAGTTCTTC. This encodes CASSQVRRLAGYNEQFF.

The V call is TRBV5-1, the J call TRBJ1-1; D perhaps matches TRBD1 (5 bases). This CDR3 spans 13 amino acids. Trimming cost V 0 bases and J 5 bases, with 8 bases left between them. CDR1 is SGHRS and CDR2 is YFSETQ in the germline V gene. CDR3 DNA: TGCGCCAGCAGCTTGGATGGGGGGACTGAAGCTTTCTTT. Translating it yields CASSLDGGTEAFF.

V is TRBV3-1 (or the pseudogene TRBV3-2) and J is TRBJ2-5; the match to TRBD2 covers 10 bases. From germline, CDR1 is LGHDT and CDR2 YNNKEL (reference sequence). The CDR3 extends over 16 amino acids. Losses at the gene ends were 1 base for V and 2 bases for J; bases not matched to a gene: 4. For the CDR3, the DNA is TGTGCCAGCAGCCAAGCTAGCGGGAGATGGCAAGAGACCCAGTACTTC. Its translation: CASSQASGRWQETQYF.

The V gene is TRBV28, the J gene TRBJ2-7; D is uncertain. This CDR3 is 13 amino acids long. Between the trimmed V and J ends, which lost 2 bases and 1 base, there was a span of 6 bases. The V gene's germline CDR1 is MDHEN and CDR2 SYDVKM. Here the CDR3 reads CASSLIRSYEQYF. The CDR3 DNA reads TGTGCCAGCAGTTTAATTCGTTCCTACGAGCAGTACTTC.

The rearrangement uses TRBV2 and TRBJ1-5; D is possibly TRBD1 (5 bases). CDR1 SNHLY and CDR2 FYNNEI come from the germline V gene. The CDR3 covers 14 residues. V shed 7 bases and J shed 0 bases, with 10 bases lying between them. CDR3 protein: CASTGGNSNQPQHF. CDR3 coding DNA: TGTGCCAGCACCGGGGGGAATAGCAATCAGCCCCAGCATTTT.

A remark on this clone: The same CDR3 arises from other DNA sequences in this sample as well. The chain employs TRBV7-9 and TRBJ1-1; TRBD1 might be the D (6 bases). CDR3 length equals 14 residues. Germline assignment: CDR1 SEHNR and CDR2 FQNEAQ (reference sequence). Trimming removed 5 bases at V and 0 bases at J, with 10 bases between. The CDR3: CASSAGQMNTEAFF. The CDR3 DNA reads as TGTGCCAGCAGCGCCGGACAGATGAACACTGAAGCTTTCTTT.

Notes on this clone: The sample has other DNA sequences that encode this CDR3 too. The rearrangement links TRBV5-4 to TRBJ1-5; D gene unclear. Per the germline V gene, CDR1 is SGHNT and CDR2 is YYREEE (reference sequence). This CDR3 is 14 amino acids long. V was pared by 2 bases and J by 0 bases, with 6 bases between. CDR3 bases: TGTGCCAGCAGCTTCGGCGGTAGCAATCAGCCCCAGCATTTT. Translated, it gives CASSFGGSNQPQHF.

This clone was seen a single time. The chain is built from TRBV27 and TRBJ1-2; perhaps TRBD1 as D (5 bases). The CDR3 runs 15 residues. V lost 5 bases and J lost 3, with 16 bases in between. Germline V lookup: CDR1 MNHEY, CDR2 SMNVEV (reference sequence). DNA of the CDR3: TGTGCCAGCAGTACCCTCGGGGGGGAGGACTATGGCTACACCTTC. The encoded protein is CASSTLGGEDYGYTF.

This clone was detected only once. The chain joins TRBV3-1 (or the pseudogene TRBV3-2) to TRBJ1-2; 11 nucleotides agree with TRBD1. The CDR3 contains 14 residues. The V gene's germline CDR1 is LGHDT and CDR2 YNNKEL (reference sequence). The V and J ends lost 4 bases and 8 bases, in that order; junction bases with no gene match: 6. CDR3 nucleotides: TGTGCCAGCAGCCGGACAGGGGGCGCAGACGGCTACACCTTC. Its translation: CASSRTGGADGYTF.

V gene TRBV30 combines with J gene TRBJ2-1; 13 positions match TRBD2. Germline-derived CDR1 and CDR2 are GTSNPN and SVGIG (reference sequence). V was clipped by 1 base and J by 0 bases; unmatched bases: 18. This CDR3 has 22 residues. The CDR3 DNA reads TGTGCCTGGAGTGGCCCGGTTCAAAAGACTAGCGGGAGGCCCCTCTCCTACAATGAGCAGTTCTTC. It codes for CAWSGPVQKTSGRPLSYNEQFF.

The chain combines TRBV28 with TRBJ1-1; unclear D gene. Germline CDR1 MDHEN, CDR2 SYDVKM. Trimming removed 3 bases from V and 4 bases from J, with 12 bases in between. The CDR3 is made up of 14 amino acids. CDR3 in DNA: TGTGCCAGCAGTTTCGGGAATCGGGGCACTGAAGCTTTCTTT. It translates to CASSFGNRGTEAFF.

The chain combines TRBV27 with TRBJ1-6; possibly TRBD1 for D (5 bases). There are 14 residues in the CDR3. Germline assignment: CDR1 MNHEY and CDR2 SMNVEV (reference sequence). Trimming left V 3 bases short and J 9 bases short, with 12 bases between. The CDR3 sequence: CASSFRRVGSPLHF. CDR3 nucleotide sequence: TGTGCCAGCAGTTTCCGCAGGGTGGGTTCACCCCTCCACTTT.

This chain joins TRBV4-1 and TRBJ1-5, with 8 bases that match TRBD1. In germline, CDR1 is MGHRA, CDR2 YSYEKL. V lost 4 bases and J lost 1; bases outside the gene matches: 0. CDR3 length equals 14 residues. The CDR3 protein is CASSRTGSNQPQHF. CDR3 sequence (DNA): TGCGCCAGCAGCCGGACAGGGAGCAATCAGCCCCAGCATTTT.

This clone was seen only a few times. The chain couples TRBV28 to TRBJ2-4; 9 bases line up with TRBD1. The length of the CDR3 is 16 residues. V lost 3 bases and J lost 0; bases outside the gene matches: 3. Germline V gives CDR1 MDHEN, CDR2 SYDVKM. The CDR3 sequence is CASSLGDRVAKNIQYF. The CDR3 bases are TGTGCCAGCAGTTTGGGGGACAGGGTAGCCAAAAACATTCAGTACTTC.

The table lists this clone with many counts. The chain joins TRBV5-1 to TRBJ2-7; a possible D gene is TRBD1 (5 bases). The CDR3 is 13 residues long. V lost 3 bases, J lost 2 bases, and 9 bases lay in between. The germline CDR1 and CDR2 sequences are SGHRS and YFSETQ. The CDR3 reads CASSYQGTYEQYF. The DNA for the CDR3 is TGCGCCAGCAGCTATCAGGGCACCTACGAGCAGTACTTC.

This chain connects TRBV6-6 to TRBJ1-4, with D uncertain. Germline CDR1 MNHNY, CDR2 SVGAGI (reference sequence). V shed 8 bases and J shed 8 bases, with 15 bases lying between them. The CDR3 runs to 13 residues. CDR3 region: CASLQLRGEKLFF. In nucleotides, the CDR3 is TGTGCCAGCCTCCAACTCCGGGGAGAAAAACTGTTTTTT.

The rearrangement links TRBV4-2 to TRBJ1-2; D is possibly TRBD1 (5 bases). V was cut by 0 bases and J by 1 base, with 9 bases left in between. Per germline, CDR1 LGHNA and CDR2 YNFKEQ. This CDR3 is built from 15 residues. Written as DNA, the CDR3 is TGTGCCAGCAGCCAAGATGAAGACAGTAACTATGGCTACACCTTC. Encoded protein: CASSQDEDSNYGYTF.

The CDR3 is CASRSGAETQYF. DNA for the CDR3: TGTGCCAGCAGGTCAGGGGCGGAGACCCAGTACTTC. The chain links TRBV28 to TRBJ2-5, with D maybe TRBD1 (6 bases). The V and J ends lost 6 bases and 5 bases respectively, with 10 bases between them. This CDR3 has 12 amino acids. CDR1 and CDR2 (germline): MDHEN, SYDVKM.

The chain has TRBV4-2 and TRBJ2-7, with 7 bases that match TRBD1. The CDR3 consists of 13 residues. Germline V lookup: CDR1 LGHNA, CDR2 YNFKEQ. With 1 base clipped from V and 3 bases from J, the junction kept 0 bases outside the gene matches. The CDR3 reads CASSQGDSYEQYF. DNA for the CDR3: TGTGCCAGCAGCCAAGGGGACAGCTACGAGCAGTACTTC.

Concerning this clone: One junction end disagrees with the germline gene, perhaps due to a read error. V usage is TRBV19 and J usage is TRBJ1-5; possible D gene TRBD1, 6 bases. CDR1 is LNHDA and CDR2 is SQIVND in the germline V gene (reference sequence). The CDR3 is 16 residues long. The CDR3: CASKTSGTNSNQPQHF. The DNA for the CDR3 is TGTGCTAGTAAAACCTCAGGGACAAATAGCAATCAGCCCCAGCATTTT.

The genes are TRBV12-1 and TRBJ2-1; the D call in the table, TRBD1, was not verified against the DNA. TRBV12-1 is a known pseudogene. The CDR3 loop spans 15 amino acids. This chain's CDR3 is CASRSRAWAGNEQFF. The CDR3 nucleotides are TGTGCCAGCAGATCTCGGGCTTGGGCAGGGAATGAGCAGTTCTTC.

The chain has TRBV7-9 and TRBJ2-7; weak D call: TRBD1 (5 bases). V was pared by 1 base and J by 5 bases, with 15 bases between. This CDR3 has 15 amino acids. Looked up from germline, CDR1 is SEHNR and CDR2 is FQNEAQ (reference sequence). CDR3 residues: CASSLGSQGLHEQYF. The CDR3 region has the DNA TGTGCCAGCAGCTTAGGCTCCCAGGGTCTCCACGAGCAGTACTTC.

A few counts support this clone. The chain joins TRBV9 to TRBJ1-2, with 7 bases that match TRBD1. CDR3 length: 14 amino acids. CDR1 SGDLS and CDR2 YYNGEE come from the germline V gene. Trimming cost V 0 bases and J 5 bases; bases outside gene matches: 4. The CDR3 here is CASSVVSGGYGYTF. The CDR3 DNA is TGTGCCAGCAGCGTAGTGTCAGGGGGATATGGCTACACCTTC.